This is a list of T cell receptor beta chains from one sample in a study of CXCR3-negative and CXCR3-positive naive CD8 T cells. Using the 5' RACE reads, TCRdb records one entry per CDR3 protein without DNA. The sample table includes approximately 88,000 distinct CDR3 sequences. The sample taken for sequencing was naive CXCR3+ CD8+ T cells from blood. The receptors derive from a human donor in good health. Some clones in this sample may be carry-over from other donors' samples. CDR3s include the opening cysteine and the closing phenylalanine or tryptophan.

TRBV12-3/TRBV12-4,14,TRBJ2-5,CASSLLRGVETQYF
TRBV27,16,TRBJ2-3,CASSASLAGVTDTQYF
TRBV4-1,14,TRBJ2-7,CASSHLKGSDEQYF
TRBV27,17,TRBJ2-1,CASSPRTSGALYNEQFF
TRBV12-3/TRBV12-4,15,TRBJ2-3,CASAGDTAVPDTQYF
TRBV9,16,TRBJ2-7,CASSPTGISGSYEQYF
TRBV20-1,14,TRBJ2-7,CSASSAGAPYEQYF
TRBV28,15,TRBJ2-7,CASSFPGEGTYEQYF
TRBV23-1,18,TRBJ2-7,CASSPRGGALRGSYEQYF
TRBV28,18,TRBJ2-1,CASSLLGGMGRGLDEQFF
TRBV29-1,15,TRBJ2-7,CSVVPQGSFSYEQYF
TRBV12-3/TRBV12-4,12,TRBJ1-5,CASSDTGQPQHF
TRBV20-1,18,TRBJ2-4,CSARDRRGTGGPGNIQYF
TRBV10-3,16,TRBJ2-1,CAISESVGLAGDEQFF
TRBV28,12,TRBJ2-3,CASSRGTDTQYF
TRBV20-1,14,TRBJ2-7,CSAKGFKQGYEQYF
TRBV12-3/TRBV12-4,13,TRBJ2-4,CASSFGTRNIQYF
TRBV4-1,18,TRBJ2-2,CASSQFIGLADSTGELFF
TRBV5-5,15,TRBJ2-1,CASSSSRGAYNEQFF
TRBV7-9,12,TRBJ2-1,CASSEIAEPQFF
TRBV12-3/TRBV12-4,14,TRBJ2-3,CASSLGRGGDTQYF
TRBV11-2,11,TRBJ2-7,CASTSGYEQYF
TRBV6-2/TRBV6-3,18,TRBJ2-2,CASSYAKPTASNTGELFF
TRBV28,15,TRBJ2-1,CASSLSPSRIGEQFF
TRBV5-6,14,TRBJ2-7,CASSLELAKNEQYF
TRBV7-9,13,TRBJ1-2,CASSPTGNYGYTF
TRBV7-8,15,TRBJ2-7,CASSFTTSGGSEQYF
TRBV29-1,11,TRBJ1-2,CSVLANYGYTF
TRBV29-1,13,TRBJ2-1,CSAPSGSRNEQFF
TRBV15,14,TRBJ2-7,CATSRDRASYEQYF
TRBV19,12,TRBJ2-4,CASSYENSIQYF
TRBV28,15,TRBJ2-2,CASSLRQAGTGELFF
TRBV20-1,15,TRBJ2-1,CSAREAASDYNEQFF
TRBV14,16,TRBJ1-2,CASSVTGVPSNYGYTF
TRBV29-1,15,TRBJ1-5,CSVPLFGVQYQPQHF
TRBV6-6,15,TRBJ2-2,CASSPFVEDTGELFF
TRBV28,12,TRBJ1-1,CASSLWDREAFF
TRBV10-3,13,TRBJ2-7,CAIRKTNTYEQYF